The rows below give T cell receptor beta chains drawn from one sample of a study of CD8 T cells in cerebrospinal fluid in Alzheimer's disease. One entry per CDR3 protein, without DNA, is what TCRdb gives after re-calling the 10x single-cell sequencing reads. The sample table sets out hundreds of distinct CDR3 sequences. Sequenced material: cerebrospinal fluid. All receptors derive from a human donor with mild cognitive impairment. The CDR3 runs from the conserved cysteine through the conserved F or W. Clone size appears in some rows only: once, few, many, or a class for an expanded clone.

V gene	J gene	clone size	CDR3 protein
TRBV4-2	TRBJ1-2	medium-sized	CASSQEPGYGYTF
TRBV5-1	TRBJ2-2	large	CASSWDRGNTGELFF
TRBV7-8	TRBJ2-3	large	CASSLTRVPITDTQYF
TRBV11-2	TRBJ2-3	large	CASSVSGTSTDTQYF
TRBV24-1	TRBJ2-2	medium-sized	CATSDLQAGGDTGELFF
TRBV11-3	TRBJ1-2	medium-sized	CASSVAGPGGYTF
TRBV5-6	TRBJ1-1	medium-sized	CASSPRTGATPEAFF
TRBV5-1	TRBJ2-5	-	CASSLATQTQETQYF
TRBV7-9	TRBJ1-6	hyperexpanded	CASSWGTGSRGSPLHF
TRBV20-1	TRBJ2-3	hyperexpanded	CSAKGQGEGDTQYF
TRBV6-1	TRBJ1-5	medium-sized	CASSKGGSNQPQHF
TRBV4-3	TRBJ2-1	large	CASSRDRDGEQFF
TRBV15	TRBJ2-3	large	CATSRDGQGTDTQYF
TRBV28	TRBJ1-1	large	CASSPRGGWGTEAFF
TRBV2	TRBJ2-7	large	CASSESPGSWEQYF
TRBV19	TRBJ2-3	-	CASSRSSGLTDTQYF
TRBV11-1	TRBJ1-4	large	CASSSAEEKLFF
TRBV20-1	TRBJ2-1	large	CSASPRGLGGEQFF
TRBV7-8	TRBJ2-5	large	CASSPQETSRETQYF
TRBV7-9	TRBJ2-3	hyperexpanded	CASSLFQGALDTQYF